The text below deals with one T cell receptor beta chain. The CDR3 extends over 14 amino acids. The germline gives CDR1 SGHVS, CDR2 FQNEAQ. Trimming pared 6 bases from V and 2 bases from J, leaving 13 bases between. This sample was taken from a study of control samples from healthy donors and cancer patients. This table comes from immunoSEQ multiplex PCR, and its TCRdb copy is limited to in-frame clones, with some not included. The table has roughly 55,000 clones, approximately 86% seen once. Material: blood. The sequence was collected from a man aged 50-59 years in good health. The chain combines TRBV7-8 with TRBJ1-1; possibly TRBD1 for D (5 bases). Here the CDR3 reads CASSRGAVNTEAFF. For the CDR3, the DNA is TGTGCCAGCAGTCGAGGGGCCGTCAACACTGAAGCTTTCTTT. The full variable domain, in which reference TRBV7-8 and TRBJ1-1 provide the parts outside the CDR3, is GAGVSQSPRYKVAKRGQDVALRCDPISGHVSLFWYQQALGQGPEFLTYFQNEAQLDKSGLPSDRFFAERPEGSVSTLKIQRTQQEDSAVYLCASSRGAVNTEAFFGQGTRLTVV.